This T cell receptor beta chain is drawn from a study of blood T cell repertoires in COVID-19. Overall study: Collection of acute and convalescent COVID-19 samples took place in the United States, Italy and Spain.

The CDR3 extends over 18 amino acids. The method was immunoSEQ multiplex PCR; TCRdb's version includes in-frame clones alone and lacks a portion of them. The sample holds 310,000 or so clones; about nine tenths are singletons and the top ten take 8% to 9.5%. Donors in Cohort 3 who had recovered were those with two negative PCRs, healthcare professional clearance, or resolution of their symptoms. This receptor was obtained from a woman aged 18-30 years who had recovered from COVID-19. The V gene is TRBV21-1, the J gene TRBJ2-5; TRBD2, the D gene given by the table, was not confirmed from the DNA. TRBV21-1 is classified as a pseudogene. Sequencing was done on a sample of PBMCs or T cells enriched from blood (not recorded which). The CDR3 nucleotides read TGTGCCAGCAGCAAATTAGCCGGGACTAGCGGAATCCAAGAGACCCAGTACTTC. It is translated as CASSKLAGTSGIQETQYF.